This T cell receptor beta chain was found in a study of shared clonotypes between healthy human individuals. Broader study findings: Generally, naive subsets (rather than memory subsets) showed larger estimated richness. The naive CD4 repertoires of several donors were compared, and around 5% of clonotypes were shared.

The CDR3 spans 15 residues. In germline, CDR1 is MNHEY, CDR2 SVGAGI. V was cut by 4 bases and J by 0 bases, with 12 bases left in between. Each cell subset's genomic DNA was divided evenly among several immunoSEQ plates. Using immunoSEQ multiplex PCR, the repertoire was profiled, and TCRdb retains in-frame clones only, with some absent. Altogether more than 2 million clones are present, approximately 96% being singletons, with the ten largest covering 0.1% to 0.15%. Turning to this clone: No antigen is known for it.

The material sequenced was naive CD4+ T cells sorted from blood. Described subset: CD45RA+ positively selected. The receptor was isolated from a man younger than 35 in good health. V is TRBV6-5 and J is TRBJ1-2; D is undetermined. CDR3 DNA sequence: TGTGCCAGCAGTTCCTTAGACAAGCCTAACTATGGCTACACCTTC. It specifies CASSSLDKPNYGYTF.